The 28 T cell receptor beta chains below come from one sample, sequenced in a study of identical twins. TCRdb independently ran MiXCR on the 5' RACE reads; one entry per CDR3 protein. The sample carries 690,000 or so distinct CDR3 sequences, 8.5% to 9% recorded once. The data also belong to a second study, concerning yellow fever vaccine responses in identical twins.

The sequenced sample consisted of PBMCs. The receptors here all came from a woman between 18 and 30 years old in good health.

The chain employs TRBV20-1 and TRBJ2-7; TRBD1 aligns across 11 bases. Per germline, CDR1 DFQATT and CDR2 SNEGSKA (reference sequence). V dropped 6 bases and J dropped 5; count of bases not matched to a gene: 6. CDR3 length: 13 amino acids. This chain's CDR3 is CSAIGTGGHEQYF. CDR3 DNA: TGCAGTGCCATCGGGACAGGGGGGCACGAGCAGTACTTC.

The J gene is TRBJ2-1, the V gene TRBV7-9; 12 nucleotides match TRBD1. This CDR3 contains 14 residues. CDR1 SEHNR and CDR2 FQNEAQ come from the germline V gene (reference sequence). With 3 bases clipped from V and 9 bases from J, the junction kept 3 bases outside the gene matches. CDR3 sequence: CASSFGTGGTEQFF. CDR3 DNA: TGTGCCAGCAGCTTTGGGACAGGGGGCACTGAGCAGTTCTTC.

This clonotype was picked up many times. The chain has TRBV4-2 and TRBJ2-7; D possibly corresponds to TRBD2 (7 bases). This CDR3 contains 17 residues. Germline values: CDR1 LGHNA, CDR2 YNFKEQ. V dropped 2 bases and J dropped 2 bases, with 19 bases sitting between them. The CDR3 protein is CASSQLGGGSATYEQYF. CDR3 nucleotides: TGTGCCAGCAGCCAATTGGGGGGGGGCAGCGCTACCTACGAGCAGTACTTC.

The chain uses TRBV6-2 or TRBV6-3 and TRBJ2-7, with unresolved D. V was pared by 5 bases and J by 2 bases, with 10 bases between. The CDR3 loop spans 13 amino acids. Looked up from germline, CDR1 is MNHEY and CDR2 is SVGEGT. CDR3 coding DNA: TGTGCCAGCAGTCCAGACGATCCCTACGAGCAGTACTTC. This encodes CASSPDDPYEQYF.

V and J are TRBV6-5 and TRBJ2-2, with D possibly being TRBD1 (6 bases). From germline, CDR1 is MNHEY and CDR2 SVGAGI. The V gene lost 5 bases and the J gene lost 0 bases, with 16 bases spanning the gap. The CDR3 runs 17 residues. Here the CDR3 reads CASSLHSGAANTGELFF. CDR3 nucleotide sequence: TGTGCCAGCAGTCTACACTCAGGGGCGGCGAACACCGGGGAGCTGTTTTTT.

This clonotype turned up a few times. This rearrangement joins TRBV10-3 to TRBJ2-7; no reliable D call. CDR3 length: 13 amino acids. Germline CDR1 reads ENHRY; CDR2 reads SYGVKD. V shed 0 bases and J shed 3 bases, with 6 bases lying between them. The CDR3 DNA reads TGTGCCATCAGTGAGTCCTTGGGCTACGAGCAGTACTTC. This sequence encodes CAISESLGYEQYF.

This rearrangement joins TRBV7-9 to TRBJ2-7; maybe TRBD2 (6 bases). Trimming removed 1 base from V and 0 bases from J, with 13 bases in between. From germline, CDR1 is SEHNR and CDR2 FQNEAQ (reference sequence). The CDR3 has 16 amino acids. CDR3 loop: CASSLGDSINSYEQYF. Here the CDR3 DNA reads TGTGCCAGCAGCTTAGGGGACTCCATAAACTCCTACGAGCAGTACTTC.

This clonotype was observed a few times. The chain joins TRBV7-9 to TRBJ2-5; TRBD2 matches at 12 bases. V was clipped by 3 bases and J by 1 base; unmatched bases: 3. Germline V gene lookup returns CDR1 SEHNR and CDR2 FQNEAQ (reference sequence). The CDR3 totals 16 residues. The CDR3 nucleotides read TGTGCCAGCAGCTTCGGACTAGCGGGGCCCCAAGAGACCCAGTACTTC. Its protein is CASSFGLAGPQETQYF.

The chain recombines TRBV6-6 with TRBJ2-3, with D possibly being TRBD1 (6 bases). The length of the CDR3 is 13 residues. The germline V gene has CDR1 MNHNY and CDR2 SVGAGI (reference sequence). Between the trimmed V and J ends, which lost 2 bases and 6 bases, there was a span of 9 bases. CDR3 amino acids: CASSYTGMDTQYF. CDR3 in DNA: TGTGCCAGCAGTTACACAGGGATGGATACGCAGTATTTT.

This clonotype was counted between two and nine times. The CDR3 here is CASSFSFPDTQYF. In DNA form, the CDR3 reads TGCGCCAGCAGCTTCTCGTTCCCAGATACGCAGTATTTT. The rearrangement joins TRBV5-1 to TRBJ2-3; no definite D call. Trimming cost V 2 bases and J 4 bases, with 8 bases left between them. This CDR3 contains 13 residues. The germline gives CDR1 SGHRS, CDR2 YFSETQ.

This clonotype was seen ten or more times. CDR3 amino acids: CASSQDSPGSYEQYF. In DNA, the CDR3 is TGCGCCAGCAGCCAAGATTCACCAGGATCCTACGAGCAGTACTTC. The chain couples TRBV4-3 to TRBJ2-7, with no clear D. The germline V gene has CDR1 LGHNA and CDR2 YSLEER. This CDR3 contains 15 residues. V dropped 0 bases and J dropped 1 base, with 10 bases sitting between them.

The chain is built from TRBV6-2 or TRBV6-3 and TRBJ2-7; no clear D gene. V was pared by 0 bases and J by 5 bases, with 17 bases between. The germline CDR1 and CDR2 sequences are MNHEY and SVGEGT. The CDR3 has 16 amino acids. The CDR3 coding sequence is TGTGCCAGCAGTTACTCGAACAGACCTATTATCGACGAGCAGTACTTC. Protein sequence: CASSYSNRPIIDEQYF.

The CDR3 DNA reads as TGTGCCAGCAGTGGAGGACGGGACCGGGGGTGGACCCAGTACTTC. Translated, it gives CASSGGRDRGWTQYF. The rearrangement uses TRBV6-1 and TRBJ2-5; maybe TRBD2 (6 bases). Germline CDR1 and CDR2: MNHNS and SASEGT. Trimming left V 4 bases short and J 7 bases short, with 19 bases between. The CDR3 is made up of 15 amino acids.

This clonotype was recorded many times. The rearrangement joins TRBV28 to TRBJ2-1; the match to TRBD2 covers 7 bases. V shed 3 bases and J 6 bases; nucleotides not matched to a gene: 8. Germline assignment: CDR1 MDHEN and CDR2 SYDVKM. The CDR3 has 15 residues. The CDR3 bases are TGTGCCAGCAGTTTGGGGGGGGTTTCTTCCAATGAGCAGTTCTTC. As protein: CASSLGGVSSNEQFF.

The V and J genes are TRBV3-1 and TRBJ2-2; D not certain. Germline V gene lookup returns CDR1 LGHDT and CDR2 YNNKEL (reference sequence). V lost 0 bases and J lost 4, with 6 bases in between. The CDR3 has 14 amino acids. CDR3 amino acids: CASSQDWGTGELFF. Here the CDR3 DNA reads TGTGCCAGCAGCCAAGATTGGGGCACCGGGGAGCTGTTTTTT.

This clonotype was recorded at least ten times. The chain has TRBV20-1 and TRBJ2-2; no clear D gene. V shed 3 bases and J shed 0 bases, with 11 bases lying between them. The CDR3 length is 15 residues. Germline V lookup: CDR1 DFQATT, CDR2 SNEGSKA (reference sequence). In DNA, the CDR3 is TGCAGTGCTAGGGATGGTAGTTCGAACACCGGGGAGCTGTTTTTT. Its protein product is CSARDGSSNTGELFF.

Concerning this clonotype itself: This may arise from a read error, as a much more abundant clone is one base away. The chain couples TRBV20-1 to TRBJ2-1; TRBD2 agrees at 12 bases. Germline V CDR1 and CDR2: DFQATT, SNEGSKA (reference sequence). The CDR3 has 16 residues. CDR3 nucleotide sequence: TGCTGTGCTAGAGATCCTAGCGGGGGGGAGTACAATGAGCAGTTCTTC. This sequence encodes CCARDPSGGEYNEQFF.

This clonotype was detected ten times or more. The chain couples TRBV12-3 or TRBV12-4 to TRBJ2-7, with TRBD2 as a possible D gene (5 bases). V dropped 5 bases and J dropped 3 bases, with 20 bases sitting between them. The CDR3 sequence is 16 residues long. CDR3 DNA sequence: TGTGCCAGCAGTCCCTCCCGGGCCCTAGCTTTCTACGAGCAGTACTTC. Amino acids: CASSPSRALAFYEQYF.

This clonotype was found many times. The chain uses TRBV27 and TRBJ2-1; D is possibly TRBD1 (7 bases). Germline V gives CDR1 MNHEY, CDR2 SMNVEV (reference sequence). This CDR3 region has 14 residues. V was pared by 7 bases and J by 4 bases, with 14 bases between. In DNA, the CDR3 is TGTGCCAGCACCCGACAGGGAGGATACAATGAGCAGTTCTTC. Protein: CASTRQGGYNEQFF.

The chain is built from TRBV27 and TRBJ1-5; a weak D match, TRBD1 (5 bases). The V gene lost 8 bases and the J gene lost 1 base, with 21 bases spanning the gap. The CDR3 is 17 residues long. In germline, CDR1 is MNHEY, CDR2 SMNVEV (reference sequence). CDR3 region: CASPRKKEGLSNQPQHF. The CDR3 nucleotides are TGTGCCAGCCCGCGGAAAAAGGAGGGGCTGAGCAATCAGCCCCAGCATTTT.

In this sample, this clonotype turned up a few times. At one end the junction does not follow the germline gene, possibly because of a read error. V and J are TRBV12-3 or TRBV12-4 and TRBJ1-4; D gene unclear. The CDR3 is made up of 12 amino acids. CDR3 residues: CASSLQDLGIFF. In DNA form, the CDR3 reads TGTGCCAGCAGTTTGCAGGACCTCGGGATTTTTTTC.

The chain couples TRBV12-3 or TRBV12-4 to TRBJ1-1, with 8 bases aligning to TRBD1. This CDR3 has 14 residues. J lost 5 bases, V lost 7 bases, and 9 bases had no gene match. CDR3 nucleotides: TGTGCCAGCACTTTGGGGCGACAGGGGACTGAAGCTTTCTTT. Encoded protein: CASTLGRQGTEAFF.

About this clonotype itself: One end of the junction is discordant with germline, which a read error may explain. The CDR3 DNA reads TGTGCCAGCTCACCAGAAGACAGCCATCTCAGGGTCTTC. It encodes CASSPEDSHLRVF. The J gene is TRBJ2-4, the V gene TRBV18; possibly TRBD1 for D (5 bases). The CDR3 runs to 13 residues. Germline lookup yields CDR1 KGHSH and CDR2 LQKENI.

This clonotype has ten or more counts. This chain's CDR3 is CASSLSGTLSYEQYF. The CDR3 nucleotides read TGTGCCAGCAGTTTGTCAGGTACACTCTCCTACGAGCAGTACTTC. V usage is TRBV12-3 or TRBV12-4 and J usage is TRBJ2-7; D is uncertain. Trimming took off 3 bases at V and 0 bases at J, with 12 bases between the two ends. The CDR3 loop spans 15 amino acids.

The genes are TRBV6-2 or TRBV6-3 and TRBJ2-1, with 14 positions matching TRBD2. V was clipped by 0 bases and J by 4 bases; unmatched bases: 11. In germline, CDR1 is MNHEY, CDR2 SVGEGT. This CDR3 has 20 amino acids. As DNA, the CDR3 is TGTGCCAGCAGTTACTCGCCGACAGGACTAGCGGGAGGATTATACAATGAGCAGTTCTTC. Residues: CASSYSPTGLAGGLYNEQFF.

This clonotype was found many times. The chain recombines TRBV10-3 with TRBJ2-1; a weak D match, TRBD1 (5 bases). CDR1 and CDR2 (germline): ENHRY, SYGVKD. Trimming cost V 7 bases and J 5 bases, with 12 bases left between them. This CDR3 has 13 amino acids. CDR3 amino acids: CAINKDNDNEQFF. CDR3 in DNA: TGTGCCATCAACAAGGACAACGACAATGAGCAGTTCTTC.

The chain has TRBV5-1 and TRBJ2-7; D may be TRBD1 or TRBD2 (6 bases each). CDR3 size: 13 residues. V lost 0 bases, J lost 7 bases, and 11 bases lay in between. Germline V CDR1 and CDR2: SGHRS, YFSETQ. The CDR3 spells CASSLVAGTEQYF. The CDR3 DNA sequence: TGCGCCAGCAGCTTGGTGGCGGGGACAGAGCAGTACTTC.

The chain uses TRBV30 and TRBJ1-1; D call uncertain. Germline V gene data show CDR1 as GTSNPN and CDR2 as SVGIG (reference sequence). The CDR3 covers 14 residues. The V and J ends lost 5 bases and 0 bases respectively, with 13 bases between them. CDR3 sequence reads: CAWGSGRMNTEAFF. CDR3 bases: TGTGCCTGGGGAAGCGGCAGAATGAACACTGAAGCTTTCTTT. Full variable domain (rest looked up from reference TRBV30 and TRBJ1-1): SQTIHQWPATLVQPVGSPLSLECTVEGTSNPNLYWYRQAAGRGLQLLFYSVGIGQISSEVPQNLSASRPQDRQFILSSKKLLLSDSGFYLCAWGSGRMNTEAFFGQGTRLTVV.